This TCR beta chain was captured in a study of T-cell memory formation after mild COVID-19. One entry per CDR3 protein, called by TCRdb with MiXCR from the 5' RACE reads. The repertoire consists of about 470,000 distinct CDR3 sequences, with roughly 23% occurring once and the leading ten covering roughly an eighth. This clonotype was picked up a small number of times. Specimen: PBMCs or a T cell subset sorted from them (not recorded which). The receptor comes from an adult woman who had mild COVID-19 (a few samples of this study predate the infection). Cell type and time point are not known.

The CDR3 loop reads CASSLLGLRGRTYEQYF. CDR3 bases: TGTGCCAGCAGCTTGTTAGGACTCCGCGGGAGAACCTACGAGCAGTACTTC. The chain combines TRBV5-4 with TRBJ2-7, with TRBD2 matching over 7 bases. Germline CDR1 is SGHNT and CDR2 is YYREEE (reference sequence). V was pared by 1 base and J by 2 bases, with 12 bases of the junction left unmatched. The CDR3 has 17 residues. The full variable domain, rest sourced from reference TRBV5-4 and TRBJ2-7, is ETGVTQSPTHLIKTRGQQVTLRCSSQSGHNTVSWYQQALGQGPQFIFQYYREEENGRGNFPPRFSGLQFPNYSSELNVNALELDDSALYLCASSLLGLRGRTYEQYFGPGTRLTVT.